This section outlines one T cell receptor beta chain sequence together with its context. Just one base apart from a much larger clone, this may be a read error. The data derive from a study of shared clonotypes between healthy human individuals. Only in-frame clones appear in the TCRdb table, and some are missing; sequencing was by immunoSEQ multiplex PCR. This table holds about 450,000 clones, less than 80% found once. Some 90 million PBMCs supplied genomic DNA for unsorted samples. Per germline, CDR1 MDHEN and CDR2 SYDVKM. V trimming: 6 bases; J trimming: 8 bases; junction bases outside the gene matches: 18. This CDR3 contains 17 residues.

The chain joins TRBV28 to TRBJ1-4, with TRBD1 identical over 7 bases. The sequence came from a woman between 35 and 50 years old in good health. Some clones in this sample may be carry-over from other donors' samples. The material sequenced was PBMCs. The CDR3 DNA reads TGTGCCAGCAGCGCTTCTGGGGCCGACAGGGCTTTGGAAAAACTGTTTTTT. Encoded protein: CASSASGADRALEKLFF.